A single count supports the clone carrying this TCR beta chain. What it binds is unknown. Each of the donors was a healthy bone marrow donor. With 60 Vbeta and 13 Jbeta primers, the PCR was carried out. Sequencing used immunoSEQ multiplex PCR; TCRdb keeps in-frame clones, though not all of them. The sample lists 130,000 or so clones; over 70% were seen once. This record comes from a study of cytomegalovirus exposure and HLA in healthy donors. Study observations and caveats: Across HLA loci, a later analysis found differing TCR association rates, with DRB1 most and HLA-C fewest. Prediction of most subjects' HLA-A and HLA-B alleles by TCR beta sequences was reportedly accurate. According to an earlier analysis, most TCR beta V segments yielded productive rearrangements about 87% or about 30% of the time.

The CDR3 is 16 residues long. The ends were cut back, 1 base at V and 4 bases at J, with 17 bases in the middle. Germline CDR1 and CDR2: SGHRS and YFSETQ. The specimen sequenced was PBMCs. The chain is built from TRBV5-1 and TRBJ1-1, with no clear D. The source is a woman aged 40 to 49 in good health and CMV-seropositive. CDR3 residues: CASSLPASSRVTEAFF. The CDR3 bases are TGCGCCAGCAGCTTGCCGGCTTCATCGAGGGTCACTGAAGCTTTCTTT.